This TCR beta chain was sequenced for a study of T cells in Graves' hyperthyroidism and ophthalmopathy (dated 2019 in TCRdb). In the study overall: Peripheral blood was collected at initial diagnosis, before any treatment. TCR V-J signatures able to tell the groups apart were searched for in a discovery cohort of around 95 patients, of whom roughly 42 had Graves' ophthalmopathy and some 60 had stable Graves' hyperthyroidism. An independent validation cohort of under 20 hyperthyroidism patients and roughly 16 patients who later progressed to ophthalmopathy tested prospective prediction of ophthalmopathy. The roughly 90 discovery patients were divided at random into training and test sets in a 7:3 ratio. In addition, the study compared T-cell repertoires in thyroid tissue and in blood from five to seven Graves' hyperthyroidism patients. Once sampling was done, hyperthyroidism patients were given methimazole at a starting dose of 30 mg daily, whereas ophthalmopathy patients were given high-dose intravenous methylprednisolone. According to the paper, TCR Vbeta CDR3 sequencing was carried out on approximately 140 peripheral blood samples, which came from some 41 ophthalmopathy, 70 to 80 hyperthyroidism and 17 progressor patients. Overall study outcomes, separate from this receptor: Most expanded thyroid clonotypes (frequency above 0.001) were also found in blood, which suggests that blood repertoires may mirror thyroid immune responses. In validation, the model predicted progression to ophthalmopathy a median of 6.5 months before onset, with around 70% sensitivity and around 76% specificity. No statistical method was used to set the sample size in advance, and investigators knew the group allocation. A 13 V-J signature model separated ophthalmopathy from stable hyperthyroidism, with approximately 87% sensitivity and around 84% specificity in cross-validation and 80%/75% in testing.

Stable Graves' hyperthyroidism was defined as the absence of progression to ophthalmopathy over 18 months of follow-up. Hyperthyroidism patients were newly diagnosed, had a disease duration of under 2 months, and were aged 18 to 65 years. The study excluded patients with uncontrolled infections, other autoimmune diseases, pregnancy or lactation. Diagnoses relied on clinical symptoms, serum thyroxine and TRAb, thyroid ultrasound and orbital computed tomography. Ficoll-Paque density gradient centrifugation was used to isolate PBMCs from around 10 ml of fresh peripheral blood. Total RNA was extracted with Trizol reagent, and quality was checked on an Agilent 2100 Bioanalyzer. The TCR beta CDR3 regions were amplified from RNA transcripts. The TCR CDR3 was subjected to a first round of RT-PCR using the HTBI primer set and the Qiagen OneStep RT-PCR kit. Libraries were constructed in a second round of multiplex PCR, after which size selection and purification were performed. Paired-end sequencing of the libraries was performed with 100 bp reads on an Illumina HiSeq2000. Per the source publication's procedure: SOAPnuke was used to process the raw data, removing reads that contained adapters or uncalled bases, had a mean Phred below 15, or lacked an exact match to the constant primer or identifier. COPE v1.2.5 was used to merge the high-quality paired reads, and each unique nucleotide sequence was defined as a clonotype. MiTCR v1.1 was used to align clonotypes to the IMGT TRBV, TRBD and TRBJ reference segments. The analysis included only V-J combinations with a frequency above 0.0001, which together covered over 98% of the repertoires. A TCS score was defined as the ratio between F50 (clonal expansion) and ExV (chaos), using BLOSUM62-based TCRdist between CDR3 peptides within each V-J. Welch's t-statistics and random forest reduced 500 to 550 V-J features to 10 to 15, which were used in a naive Bayes classifier (R e1071). Thyroid-blood repertoire similarity was quantified with the Morisita-Horn index. TCRdb reprocessed the public reads (quality trimming at Q25 with fastp, clone calling with MiXCR) and kept in-frame beta chains. CDR3 protein duplicates are merged, each entry listing the most common genes and DNA. None of the V and J calls come from the authors' own analysis; TCRdb made them. The sample profile shows hundreds of thousands of distinct CDR3 sequences; 38% of them were found once. The top ten constitute more than 7% of the sample.

To note about this clonotype: Its antigen is unknown. No much larger clone exists at a distance of one base, and base qualities are not known.

CDR1 and CDR2 are drawn from the germline V gene (reference sequence): SGHAT, FQDESV. CDR3 length: 20 amino acids, cysteine to phenylalanine. The DNA shown is the 60-base CDR3, in frame from base 1. Ends trimmed: V by 4 bases, J by 0 bases; bases unmatched to a gene: 14. The rearrangement joined TRBV11-1 to TRBJ2-2, with 10 bases in between that match TRBD1. Sequenced material: blood. This TCR was sampled from a man aged 18 to 35 with Graves' hyperthyroidism. The nucleotide sequence is given as TGTGCCAGCAGCTCCACTAACTCACCCGGGACAGGGGCGAACACCGGGGAGCTGTTTTTT. Its protein is CASSSTNSPGTGANTGELFF.